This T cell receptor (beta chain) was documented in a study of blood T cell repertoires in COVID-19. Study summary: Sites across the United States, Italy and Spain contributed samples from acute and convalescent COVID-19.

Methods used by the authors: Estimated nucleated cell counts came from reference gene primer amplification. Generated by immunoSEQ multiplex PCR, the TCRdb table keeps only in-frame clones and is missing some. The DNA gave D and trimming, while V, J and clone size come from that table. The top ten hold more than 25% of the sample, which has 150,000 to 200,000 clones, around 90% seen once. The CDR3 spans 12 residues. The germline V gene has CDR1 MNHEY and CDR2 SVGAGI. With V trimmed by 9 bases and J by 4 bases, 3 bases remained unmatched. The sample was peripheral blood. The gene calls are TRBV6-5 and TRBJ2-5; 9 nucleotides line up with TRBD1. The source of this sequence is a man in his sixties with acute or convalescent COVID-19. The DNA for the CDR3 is TGTGCCAGTGACAGGGGGGGAGAGACCCAGTACTTC. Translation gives CASDRGGETQYF.